Here is one T cell receptor (beta chain) with its context. These data originate in a study of blood T cell repertoires in COVID-19. Across the whole study: The United States, Italy and Spain supplied acute and convalescent COVID-19 samples.

Participants, about 18 to 90 years old, spanned 25 or so US areas. Participants reported their clinical history, and cohort assignment relied on those reports. Recovery among Cohort 3 donors was established by two negative PCRs, clearance, or symptom resolution. The protocol was immunoSEQ multiplex PCR, while the TCRdb copy is restricted to in-frame clones and leaves out a portion. Of fewer than 350,000 clones in the sample, roughly 85% were seen once. The V and J ends lost 4 bases and 2 bases, in that order; junction bases with no gene match: 3. Germline-derived CDR1 and CDR2 are GTSNPN and SVGIG (reference sequence). This CDR3 is 13 amino acids long.

The sample taken for sequencing was PBMCs or T cells enriched from blood (not recorded which). This chain uses TRBV30 with TRBJ2-3; 7 bases are a match to TRBD2. This TCR was recovered from a woman aged 45-65 years who had recovered from COVID-19. The CDR3 bases are TGTGCCTGGACTAGCGGAATCACAGATACGCAGTATTTT. The encoded protein is CAWTSGITDTQYF.